What follows are 20 T cell receptor beta chains derived from one specimen sequenced in a study of blood T cell repertoires in COVID-19. Sequenced by immunoSEQ multiplex PCR; TCRdb stores in-frame clones only, minus some. The table has about 160,000 clones, more than 80% seen once. Input material: peripheral blood. All receptors derive from a man in his 60s with acute or convalescent COVID-19.

The chain joins TRBV7-2 to TRBJ1-1; unclear D gene. Trimming removed 2 bases from V and 4 bases from J, with 5 bases in between. This CDR3 is 12 amino acids long. Germline V gene sequence: CDR1 SGHTA, CDR2 FQGNSA. The CDR3, as DNA: TGTGCCAGCAGCTTATTGGCCACTGAAGCTTTCTTT. Translated, it gives CASSLLATEAFF. The variable domain in full, completed from reference TRBV7-2 and TRBJ1-1, reads GAGVSQSPSNKVTEKGKDVELRCDPISGHTALYWYRQSLGQGLEFLIYFQGNSAPDKSGLPSDRFSAERTGGSVSTLTIQRTQQEDSAVYLCASSLLATEAFFGQGTRLTVV.

This clone was recorded once. V usage is TRBV27 and J usage is TRBJ2-4; 11 nucleotides agree with TRBD2. Unmatched junction bases numbered 4, after V lost 6 bases and J lost 0 bases. The CDR3 totals 16 residues. The germline V gene has CDR1 MNHEY and CDR2 SMNVEV (reference sequence). CDR3 nucleotides: TGTGCCAGCAGCTTAGCGGGGGGGATAGCCAAAAACATTCAGTACTTC. Its translation is CASSLAGGIAKNIQYF.

The chain is built from TRBV6-4 and TRBJ2-3, with TRBD2 identical over 11 bases. Germline CDR1 reads MRHNA; CDR2 reads SNTAGT. The V gene end was trimmed by 4 bases and the J gene end by 3 bases; junction bases not matched to a gene: 6. The CDR3 is 16 residues long. CDR3 sequence reads: CASSVQTSGGTDTQYF. CDR3 DNA: TGTGCCAGCAGTGTTCAAACTAGCGGGGGAACAGATACGCAGTATTTT.

The J gene is TRBJ2-7, the V gene TRBV21-1; TRBD2 was called by the table and not checked on the DNA. TRBV21-1 is tagged as a pseudogene. This CDR3 has 13 amino acids. CDR3: CASSKARDGEQYF. The CDR3 bases are TGTGCCAGCAGCAAGGCACGGGATGGCGAGCAGTACTTC.

V usage is TRBV3-1 (or the pseudogene TRBV3-2) and J usage is TRBJ2-7; D not resolved. V lost 2 bases to trimming and J lost 2 bases, with 7 bases between them. The CDR3 is made up of 13 amino acids. Germline V lookup: CDR1 LGHDT, CDR2 YNNKEL (reference sequence). As DNA, the CDR3 is TGTGCCAGCAGCCAATCCCTCCCCTACGAGCAGTACTTC. Translation gives CASSQSLPYEQYF.

The chain recombines TRBV11-2 with TRBJ2-5; 8 bases align to TRBD2. V shed 5 bases and J 2 bases; nucleotides not matched to a gene: 4. The CDR3 contains 14 residues. Per the germline V gene, CDR1 is SGHAT and CDR2 is FQNNGV. The CDR3 protein is CASSVSGGQETQYF. CDR3 in DNA: TGTGCCAGCAGCGTCAGCGGGGGACAAGAGACCCAGTACTTC.

This sequence joins TRBV4-2 and TRBJ2-7, with a possible D match to TRBD2 (6 bases). CDR1 is LGHNA, CDR2 YNFKEQ, per germline. V lost 3 bases and J lost 0, with 12 bases in between. CDR3 length: 15 amino acids. CDR3 sequence (DNA): TGTGCCAGCAGCCATGGCCGGGGGAGCTCCTACGAGCAGTACTTC. It encodes CASSHGRGSSYEQYF.

This chain links TRBV28 with TRBJ1-6, with D possibly being TRBD1 (5 bases). The CDR3 has 14 amino acids. Looked up from germline, CDR1 is MDHEN and CDR2 is SYDVKM. Trimming removed 11 bases at V and 7 bases at J, with 18 bases between. CDR3 DNA: TGTGCCCACTCCGTTAGGGGTCGAAATTCACCCCTCCACTTT. Translating it yields CAHSVRGRNSPLHF.

J is TRBJ2-3 and V is TRBV5-1, with 8 positions matching TRBD2. The CDR3 totals 16 residues. CDR1 and CDR2 (germline): SGHRS, YFSETQ. V dropped 0 bases and J dropped 5; count of bases not matched to a gene: 8. The CDR3 sequence: CASSLGERGPEDTQYF. In nucleotides, the CDR3 is TGCGCCAGCAGCTTGGGGGAGCGGGGGCCGGAAGATACGCAGTATTTT.

The V call is TRBV27, the J call TRBJ1-2, with 8 nucleotides matching TRBD1. V shed 3 bases, J shed 3 bases, and the junction held 0 bases outside the gene matches. The V gene's germline CDR1 is MNHEY and CDR2 SMNVEV (reference sequence). The CDR3 is made up of 13 amino acids. The chain's CDR3 is CASSLTGDYGYTF. CDR3 DNA: TGTGCCAGCAGTTTGACAGGGGACTATGGCTACACCTTC.

This chain uses TRBV11-2 with TRBJ2-2; TRBD2 agrees at 9 bases. Germline V lookup: CDR1 SGHAT, CDR2 FQNNGV. The CDR3 has 16 residues. V lost 4 bases to trimming and J lost 4 bases; unmatched junction nucleotides: 7. In DNA form, the CDR3 reads TGTGCCAGCAGCTCGCGGGGGGGCCCGACCACCGGGGAGCTGTTTTTT. As protein: CASSSRGGPTTGELFF.

The rearrangement uses TRBV5-1 and TRBJ2-3, with TRBD2 identical over 7 bases. The CDR3 has 14 residues. The V and J ends lost 3 bases and 1 base, in that order; junction bases with no gene match: 2. Per germline, CDR1 SGHRS and CDR2 YFSETQ. The CDR3 DNA follows: TGCGCCAGCAGCTGGGGAGGGGGCACAGATACGCAGTATTTT. This gives the protein CASSWGGGTDTQYF.

The chain uses TRBV18 and TRBJ1-1, with D possibly matching TRBD1 (6 bases). V lost 4 bases and J 0 bases, leaving 18 bases between the germline ends. This CDR3 spans 17 amino acids. CDR1 is KGHSH and CDR2 is LQKENI in the germline V gene. CDR3 loop: CASSLQNRALMNTEAFF. DNA for the CDR3: TGTGCCAGCTCACTACAGAACAGGGCCCTTATGAACACTGAAGCTTTCTTT.

V is TRBV30 and J is TRBJ2-6, with 8 positions matching TRBD1. The ends lost 0 bases at V and 0 bases at J; junction bases unmatched: 4. CDR3 length: 17 residues. Germline V CDR1 and CDR2: GTSNPN, SVGIG (reference sequence). CDR3 residues: CAWSVGQGPSGANVLTF. DNA of the CDR3: TGTGCCTGGAGTGTAGGACAGGGACCCTCTGGGGCCAACGTCCTGACTTTC.

The chain employs TRBV13 and TRBJ2-4; 8 bases map to TRBD1. J was trimmed by 2 bases and V by 3 bases; bases with no gene match: 9. Looked up from germline, CDR1 is PRHDT and CDR2 is FYEKMQ (reference sequence). The length of the CDR3 is 17 residues. CDR3 nucleotide sequence: TGTGCCAGCAGCTTGGGACAGGCGCTTCTAACCAAAAACATTCAGTACTTC. This encodes CASSLGQALLTKNIQYF.

This clone has just a few counts. The same CDR3 arises from other DNA sequences in this sample as well. The rearrangement uses TRBV12-3 or TRBV12-4 and TRBJ1-5; unclear D gene. V was cut by 3 bases and J by 4 bases, with 7 bases left in between. This CDR3 spans 13 amino acids. CDR3 in amino acids: CASSFEGNQPQHF. Here the CDR3 DNA reads TGTGCCAGCAGTTTTGAGGGAAATCAGCCCCAGCATTTT.

The V gene is TRBV4-1, the J gene TRBJ2-1, with 7 bases fitting TRBD1. The CDR3 consists of 14 residues. CDR1 MGHRA and CDR2 YSYEKL come from the germline V gene. J was trimmed by 3 bases and V by 9 bases; bases with no gene match: 8. The CDR3 region is CASGPGQYYNEQFF. As DNA, the CDR3 is TGCGCCAGTGGGCCGGGACAGTACTACAATGAGCAGTTCTTC.

The chain carries TRBV19 and TRBJ2-1; a weak D match, TRBD1 (6 bases). V lost 7 bases and J lost 0, with 7 bases in between. This CDR3 has 13 amino acids. CDR1 and CDR2 (germline): LNHDA, SQIVND (reference sequence). The CDR3 nucleotides read TGTGCCAGTAAGGACAGCTCCTACAATGAGCAGTTCTTC. The encoded protein is CASKDSSYNEQFF.

This clone has only one observation. The chain joins TRBV19 to TRBJ1-5, with D tentatively TRBD1 (6 bases). Trimming removed 6 bases from V and 5 bases from J, with 14 bases in between. The CDR3 loop spans 14 amino acids. CDR1 LNHDA and CDR2 SQIVND come from the germline V gene (reference sequence). The CDR3 is CASSLRQAHQPQHF. The DNA of the CDR3 is TGTGCCAGTAGCCTTAGACAGGCCCATCAGCCCCAGCATTTT.

In nucleotides, the CDR3 is TGTGCCAGCAGCACCATAACAGGGGTTGGCTACACCTTC. This gives the protein CASSTITGVGYTF. This rearrangement joins TRBV28 to TRBJ1-2, with 7 bases aligning to TRBD1. Germline CDR1 is MDHEN and CDR2 is SYDVKM. This CDR3 contains 13 residues. V was clipped by 6 bases and J by 7 bases; unmatched bases: 8.